What follows are 17 T cell receptor beta chains derived from one specimen sequenced in a study of Graves' ophthalmopathy and Graves' hyperthyroidism. The TCR beta CDR3 regions underwent amplification from RNA transcripts. First-round RT-PCR relied on HTBI primers, and a second-round multiplex PCR came next. TCRdb processed the multiplex PCR reads anew with MiXCR; each CDR3 protein has one entry. The sample has 200,000 to 250,000 distinct CDR3 sequences; approximately 29% are singletons. Material for sequencing was peripheral blood. The source of these receptors is a man over 45 with Graves' ophthalmopathy.

The chain links TRBV6-1 to TRBJ1-1, with 8 bases lining up with TRBD1. Germline V gene lookup returns CDR1 MNHNS and CDR2 SASEGT. The CDR3 is 14 residues long. Losses at the gene ends were 8 bases for V and 1 base for J; bases not matched to a gene: 6. CDR3 sequence: CASSPTGENTEAFF. Written as DNA, the CDR3 is TGTGCCAGCTCACCGACAGGGGAGAACACTGAAGCTTTCTTT.

This clonotype was counted many times. The J gene is TRBJ1-1, the V gene TRBV18; D might be TRBD1 (6 bases). CDR3 length equals 15 residues. CDR1 and CDR2 from the germline V gene are KGHSH and LQKENI. Trimming took 5 bases from V and 7 from J, leaving 20 bases between them. CDR3 residues: CASSSGVRTDSEAFF. In nucleotides, the CDR3 is TGTGCCAGCTCATCAGGGGTAAGGACGGATAGTGAAGCTTTCTTT.

The chain combines TRBV28 with TRBJ1-5; TRBD1 agrees at 10 bases. CDR1 is MDHEN and CDR2 is SYDVKM in the germline V gene. The CDR3 is made up of 16 amino acids. Losses at the gene ends were 4 bases for V and 4 bases for J; bases not matched to a gene: 7. CDR3 in DNA: TGTGCCAGCAGTTCCCCCAGACAGGGGGCAAATCAGCCCCAGCATTTT. Its translation is CASSSPRQGANQPQHF.

The sample holds many counts of this clonotype. The chain carries TRBV6-1 and TRBJ2-7; TRBD2 aligns across 7 bases. Germline CDR1 is MNHNS and CDR2 is SASEGT. The CDR3 spans 13 residues. With V trimmed by 6 bases and J by 4 bases, 6 bases remained unmatched. This chain's CDR3 is CASRSTGGYEQYF. The CDR3 bases are TGTGCCAGCAGGTCCACGGGGGGTTACGAGCAGTACTTC.

V and J are TRBV29-1 and TRBJ1-1, with 10 bases lining up with TRBD1. The CDR3 is 13 amino acids. The germline CDR1 and CDR2 sequences are SQVTM and ANQGSEA. The J segment lost 5 bases and the V segment lost 5 bases, leaving 5 bases of the junction unmatched. The CDR3 here is CSVPGTGVTEAFF. As DNA, the CDR3 is TGCAGCGTTCCCGGGACAGGGGTTACTGAAGCTTTCTTT. Supplemented by reference TRBV29-1 and TRBJ1-1, the full variable domain reads SAVISQKPSRDICQRGTSLTIQCQVDSQVTMMFWYRQQPGQSLTLIATANQGSEATYESGFVIDKFPISRPNLTFSTLTVSNMSPEDSSIYLCSVPGTGVTEAFFGQGTRLTVV.

This clonotype has at least ten counts. J is TRBJ1-2 and V is TRBV4-2, with D maybe TRBD1 (5 bases). CDR1 is LGHNA, CDR2 YNFKEQ, per germline. The V end was cut by 0 bases, the J end by 4 bases, with 12 bases between. The CDR3 is made up of 15 amino acids. The CDR3 reads CASSQDRGNIYGYTF. The CDR3 region has the DNA TGTGCCAGCAGCCAAGATAGGGGTAATATCTATGGCTACACCTTC.

Concerning this clonotype itself: No conserved phenylalanine or tryptophan is present at the end of the CDR3, so a read error is the likely explanation. The limits of the CDR3 on the DNA are not certain, so only TCRdb's listed CDR3 is given. The CDR3 sequence is CASSLGAEAS. The chain has TRBV5-1 and TRBJ1-2. The CDR3 is 10 residues long, counting both termini. Per germline, CDR1 SGHRS and CDR2 YFSETQ.

This clonotype has a count of ten or more. The chain is built from TRBV7-8 and TRBJ2-7; 8 nucleotides agree with TRBD2. V gave up 0 bases and J gave up 6 bases; unmatched junction bases: 13. CDR1 and CDR2 (germline): SGHVS, FQNEAQ. This CDR3 region has 17 residues. The DNA of the CDR3 is TGTGCCAGCAGCTTAGCGGAGACGGGAGGGTATAGGAGCGAGCAGTACTTC. Protein sequence: CASSLAETGGYRSEQYF.

This clonotype was found many times. The rearrangement uses TRBV28 and TRBJ2-7; D perhaps matches TRBD1 (5 bases). V gave up 6 bases and J gave up 3 bases, with 15 bases separating them. Germline V gene lookup returns CDR1 MDHEN and CDR2 SYDVKM. The CDR3 loop spans 14 amino acids. CDR3 in amino acids: CASSPMTENYEQYF. In nucleotides, the CDR3 is TGTGCCAGCAGCCCAATGACAGAGAACTACGAGCAGTACTTC.

There are many counts of this clonotype. The J gene is TRBJ2-4, the V gene TRBV28; tentative D call: TRBD2 (5 bases). The ends were cut back, 4 bases at V and 8 bases at J, with 15 bases in the middle. The germline V gene has CDR1 MDHEN and CDR2 SYDVKM. The CDR3 runs 14 residues. This CDR3 reads CASSSWSERDIQYF. The CDR3 DNA follows: TGTGCCAGCAGTTCTTGGAGCGAGAGGGACATTCAGTACTTC.

The CDR3 loop is CASSLEGNIQYF. CDR3 coding DNA: TGTGCCAGCAGTTTGGAGGGGAACATTCAGTACTTC. The chain combines TRBV28 with TRBJ2-4; tentative D call: TRBD2 (6 bases). Germline CDR1 MDHEN, CDR2 SYDVKM. V lost 3 bases and J 7 bases, leaving 7 bases between the germline ends. The CDR3 has 12 residues.

This clonotype showed up many times. This chain uses TRBV24-1 with TRBJ2-7; 8 bases are shared with TRBD1. The CDR3 consists of 16 residues. The V gene end was trimmed by 4 bases and the J gene end by 4 bases; junction bases not matched to a gene: 11. The germline V gene has CDR1 KGHDR and CDR2 SFDVKD. The CDR3 sequence is CATSDPAGQGGYEQYF. For the CDR3, the DNA is TGTGCCACCAGTGACCCCGCCGGACAGGGTGGGTACGAGCAGTACTTC.

This clonotype was counted ten times or more. The V gene is TRBV2, the J gene TRBJ1-2, with 11 positions matching TRBD1. Germline values: CDR1 SNHLY, CDR2 FYNNEI. The CDR3 sequence is 13 residues long. With 7 bases clipped from V and 13 bases from J, the junction kept 11 bases outside the gene matches. The CDR3 reads CASNPDRGRISTF. The DNA for the CDR3 is TGTGCCAGCAACCCGGACAGGGGGCGCATTAGCACCTTC.

This clonotype has a handful of counts. J is TRBJ1-2 and V is TRBV6-2 or TRBV6-3; 7 bases are shared with TRBD1. CDR1 MNHEY and CDR2 SVGEGT come from the germline V gene. This CDR3 spans 21 amino acids. The V gene end was trimmed by 0 bases and the J gene end by 1 base; junction bases not matched to a gene: 20. CDR3 loop: CASSYSWATRDSILFNYGYTF. Here the CDR3 DNA reads TGTGCCAGCAGTTACTCGTGGGCGACCCGGGACAGCATTCTTTTTAACTATGGCTACACCTTC.

This clonotype was recorded at least ten times. The CDR3 DNA is TGTGCCAGCAGTTTATGGCAGGGAGATGGCTACACCTTC. Encoded protein: CASSLWQGDGYTF. V gene TRBV27 combines with J gene TRBJ1-2, with D perhaps TRBD1 (5 bases). CDR3 length: 13 amino acids. The V end lost 1 base, the J end lost 6 bases, and 9 bases lay between the germline ends. Germline V gives CDR1 MNHEY, CDR2 SMNVEV (reference sequence).

The chain is built from TRBV6-5 and TRBJ1-6; D is undetermined. The V and J ends lost 0 bases and 0 bases respectively, with 12 bases between them. CDR1 is MNHEY, CDR2 SVGAGI, per germline. The CDR3 has 18 residues. CDR3 nucleotide sequence: TGTGCCAGCAGTTACTCGAACGTCGGGTCCTCCTATAATTCACCCCTCCACTTT. Protein product: CASSYSNVGSSYNSPLHF.

J is TRBJ1-1 and V is TRBV28; TRBD1 is a possible D gene (5 bases). V shed 6 bases and J shed 3 bases, with 11 bases lying between them. The germline CDR1 and CDR2 sequences are MDHEN and SYDVKM. The CDR3 is 13 residues long. The CDR3 loop reads CASRIGGDTEAFF. CDR3 nucleotides: TGTGCCAGCAGGATTGGGGGGGACACTGAAGCTTTCTTT.